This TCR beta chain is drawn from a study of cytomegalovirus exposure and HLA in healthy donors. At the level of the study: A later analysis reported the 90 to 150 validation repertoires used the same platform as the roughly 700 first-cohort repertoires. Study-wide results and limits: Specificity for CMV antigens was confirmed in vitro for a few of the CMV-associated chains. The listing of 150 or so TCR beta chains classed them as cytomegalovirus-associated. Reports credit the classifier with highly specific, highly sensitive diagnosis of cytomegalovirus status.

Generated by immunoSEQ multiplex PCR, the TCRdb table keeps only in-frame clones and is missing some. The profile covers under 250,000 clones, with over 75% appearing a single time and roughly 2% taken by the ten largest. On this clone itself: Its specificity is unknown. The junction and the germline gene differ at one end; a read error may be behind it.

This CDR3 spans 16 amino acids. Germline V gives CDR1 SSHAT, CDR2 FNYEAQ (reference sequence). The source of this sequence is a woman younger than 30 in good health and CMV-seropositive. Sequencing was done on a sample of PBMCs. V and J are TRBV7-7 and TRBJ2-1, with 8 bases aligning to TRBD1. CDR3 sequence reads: CASSLGPGGSYNEQFF. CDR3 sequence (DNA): TGTGCTAGCAGCCTGGGGCCAGGGGGCTCTTACAATGAGCAGTTCTTC.